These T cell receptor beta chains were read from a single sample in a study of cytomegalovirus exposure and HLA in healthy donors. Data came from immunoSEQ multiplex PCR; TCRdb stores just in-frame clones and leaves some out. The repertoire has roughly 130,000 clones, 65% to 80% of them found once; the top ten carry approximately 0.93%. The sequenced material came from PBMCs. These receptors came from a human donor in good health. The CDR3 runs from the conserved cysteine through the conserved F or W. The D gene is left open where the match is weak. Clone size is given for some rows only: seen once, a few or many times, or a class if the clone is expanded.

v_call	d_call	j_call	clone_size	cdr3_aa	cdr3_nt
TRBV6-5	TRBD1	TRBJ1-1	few	CASRDRGRGNTEAFF	TGTGCCAGCAGAGACAGGGGGCGCGGGAACACTGAAGCTTTCTTT
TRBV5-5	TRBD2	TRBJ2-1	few	CASSPRPGGGDEQFF	TGTGCCAGCAGCCCCAGACCCGGGGGAGGGGATGAGCAGTTCTTC
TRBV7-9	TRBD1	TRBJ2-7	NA	CASSLGTGSVEQYF	TGTGCCAGCAGCTTAGGGACAGGGAGCGTCGAGCAGTACTTC
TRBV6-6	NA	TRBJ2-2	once	CASTGGPGGLIGELFF	TGTGCCAGCACCGGTGGCCCCGGCGGCTTAATCGGGGAGCTGTTTTTT
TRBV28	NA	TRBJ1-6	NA	CASCIRYNSPLHF	TGTGCCAGCTGCATCAGGTATAATTCACCTCTCCACTTT
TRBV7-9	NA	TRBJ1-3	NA	CASSLSLVGFGIGNTIYF	TGTGCCAGCAGCTTAAGTCTCGTCGGGTTCGGAATCGGCAACACCATATATTTT
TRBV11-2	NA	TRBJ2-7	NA	CASSLGTGAYEQYF	TGTGCCAGCAGCTTGGGGACTGGAGCCTACGAGCAGTACTTC
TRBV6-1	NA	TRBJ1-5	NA	CASKRAADQPQHF	TGTGCCAGCAAACGGGCAGCGGATCAGCCCCAGCATTTT
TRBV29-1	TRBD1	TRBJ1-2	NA	CSVVGTGLGYGYTF	TGCAGCGTTGTTGGGACAGGGCTAGGGTATGGCTACACCTTC
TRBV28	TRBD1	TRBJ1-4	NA	CASSLGGQGGEKLFF	TGTGCCAGCAGTTTGGGGGGACAGGGGGGTGAAAAACTGTTTTTT
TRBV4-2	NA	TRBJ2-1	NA	CASISESDEQFF	TGTGCCAGCATCAGCGAATCCGATGAGCAGTTCTTC
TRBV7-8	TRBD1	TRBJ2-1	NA	CASSHTGVDEQFF	TGTGCCAGCAGTCACACAGGGGTGGATGAGCAGTTCTTC
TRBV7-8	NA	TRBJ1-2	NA	CASSLAGGNYGYTF	TGTGCCAGCAGCTTAGCGGGGGGGAATTATGGCTACACCTTC
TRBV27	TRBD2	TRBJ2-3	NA	CASSPTAGTSTDTQYF	TGTGCCAGCAGTCCCACAGCGGGGACTAGCACAGATACGCAGTATTTT
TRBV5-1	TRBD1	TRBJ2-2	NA	CASRDSNTGELFF	TGCGCCAGCCGGGACAGCAACACCGGGGAGCTGTTTTTT
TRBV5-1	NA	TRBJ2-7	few	CASSLTGGGAEQYF	TGCGCCAGCAGCCTGACAGGTGGGGGAGCCGAGCAGTACTTC
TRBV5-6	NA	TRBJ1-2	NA	CASIRWQVGGYTF	TGTGCCAGCATCCGGTGGCAGGTCGGTGGCTACACCTTC
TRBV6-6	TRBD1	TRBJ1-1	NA	CASSTQTGGNTEAFF	TGTGCCAGCAGTACCCAGACAGGGGGAAACACTGAAGCTTTCTTT
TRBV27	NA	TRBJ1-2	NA	CASSLLGGIGYGYTF	TGTGCCAGCAGTTTGTTAGGAGGGATCGGCTATGGCTACACCTTC
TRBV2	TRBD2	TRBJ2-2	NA	CASSEGGGSVSGELFF	TGTGCCAGCAGTGAGGGCGGGGGGAGTGTTAGCGGGGAGCTGTTTTTT
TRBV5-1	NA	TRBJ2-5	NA	CASSLTGSQYF	TGCGCCAGCAGCTTAACAGGATCCCAGTACTTC
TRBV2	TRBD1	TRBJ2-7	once	CASSESRDRAIYEQYF	TGTGCCAGCAGTGAGTCCCGGGACAGGGCTATATACGAGCAGTACTTC
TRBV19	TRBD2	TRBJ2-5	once	CASSMGGLGGETQYF	TGTGCCAGTAGTATGGGGGGACTAGGAGGGGAGACCCAGTACTTC
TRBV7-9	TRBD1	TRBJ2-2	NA	CASSSPDRGNTGELFF	TGTGCCAGCAGCTCCCCGGACAGGGGCAACACCGGGGAGCTGTTTTTT
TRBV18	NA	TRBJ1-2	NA	CASSQGDGYGYTF	TGTGCCAGCTCACAGGGAGACGGCTATGGCTACACCTTC
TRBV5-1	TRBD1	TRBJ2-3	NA	CASSLEGGRTDTQYF	TGCGCCAGCAGCTTGGAAGGGGGCCGGACAGATACGCAGTATTTT
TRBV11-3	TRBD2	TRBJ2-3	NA	CASSSRGSGGADTQYF	TGTGCCAGCAGCTCGCGGGGTAGCGGGGGGGCAGATACGCAGTATTTT
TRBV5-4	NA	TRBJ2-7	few	CASSPTTTDYEQYF	TGTGCCAGCAGCCCAACGACGACAGACTACGAGCAGTACTTC